This entry features one T cell receptor (beta chain) sequence. This clonotype was seen once. Its antigen is still unknown. The record has no base qualities; no much larger clone is one base away. Single-read evidence is weak. High-throughput TCR beta sequencing profiled peripheral blood CD8+ and CD4+ T cells from healthy donors, Susac syndrome patients and multiple sclerosis patients. Treatment-naive patients with stable or active relapsing-remitting disease fulfilling revised McDonald criteria were used as multiple sclerosis controls. Bulk CD8+ and CD4+ T cells were purified by magnetic negative isolation, whereas CD8+ TEMRA cells were enriched by FACS. Blood was collected in EDTA tubes and processed within 24 hours, with PBMCs isolated through density gradient centrifugation. PBMCs intended for TCR sequencing were frozen in liquid nitrogen and were later thawed in a 37 degrees C water bath. The sorted or isolated CD4+, CD8+ and CD8+ TEMRA cells had a purity of 90% or higher.

RNA was extracted using the RNeasy kit, and about 0.45 to 1 ug of the RNA was reverse transcribed with random hexamers. TCR beta CDR3 regions were amplified with the immunoSEQ multiplex PCR assay covering 54 Vbeta and 13 Jbeta segments. PCR amplification bias was corrected by using a synthetic template baseline for primer optimization and computational correction. As for how the authors treated the data: Reads were assigned to V, D and J genes according to IMGT and analyzed in immunoSEQ Analyzer, with only productive sequences retained. To calculate clonality, Shannon entropy was normalized by log2 of the number of productive unique sequences and then subtracted from one. Public and private clones were assessed among the 100 most prevalent clones of each patient and control. Clones were defined as Susac-specific if absent from the healthy and MS cohorts, from around 1,000 published viral clones and from other ImmuneACCESS disease sequences. TCRdb passed the public sequencing reads through fastp at Q25 and MiXCR, retaining productive beta sequences. Here each entry gathers all rows of one CDR3 protein and keeps the most common genes and DNA. For this entry, the V and J calls and clone size follow TCRdb and not the study's own pipeline. Here the sample has 150,000 to 160,000 distinct CDR3 sequences; about 94% occur a single time. Just over 0.2% of the sample is taken by the ten largest.

The data derive from a study of CD8 T cells in Susac syndrome (dated 2019 in TCRdb). Notes on the research overall: Repertoire sequencing was used to test whether CD8+ T cell activation and differentiation in Susac syndrome was antigen driven. The clonality of the CD8+ T cell repertoire was compared across about a dozen healthy donors, around 14 Susac syndrome patients and fewer than 16 multiple sclerosis patients.

At the junction V is shortened by 5 bases and J by 0 bases, with 17 bases in between. From its cysteine to its phenylalanine, the CDR3 spans 16 amino acids. Kept here is only the CDR3 DNA, which spans 48 bases and is read in frame from base 1. The study at large found these results: The study acknowledged that relatively few individuals were included in the TCR sequencing and HLA analysis.

The chain uses TRBV12-3 or TRBV12-4 and TRBJ2-7; a confident D gene designation cannot be given. Sequences were obtained from CD8+ T cells from PBMCs. The receptor was derived from a human donor with multiple sclerosis. This receptor carries the CDR3 CASSPSRALGSYEQYF. The DNA reads as follows: TGTGCCAGCAGTCCCAGTAGGGCCCTGGGCTCCTACGAGCAGTACTTC.